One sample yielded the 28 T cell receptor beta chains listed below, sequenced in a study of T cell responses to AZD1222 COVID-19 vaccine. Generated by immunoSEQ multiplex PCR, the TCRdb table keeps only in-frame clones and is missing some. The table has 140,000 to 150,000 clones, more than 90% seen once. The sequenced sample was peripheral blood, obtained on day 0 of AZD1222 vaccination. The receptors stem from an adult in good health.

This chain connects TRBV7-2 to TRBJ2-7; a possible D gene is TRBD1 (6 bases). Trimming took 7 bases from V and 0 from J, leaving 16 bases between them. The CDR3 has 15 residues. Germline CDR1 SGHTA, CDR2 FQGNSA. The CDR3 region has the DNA TGTGCCAGCACCCTCTACCGGGACAACTCCTACGAGCAGTACTTC. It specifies CASTLYRDNSYEQYF.

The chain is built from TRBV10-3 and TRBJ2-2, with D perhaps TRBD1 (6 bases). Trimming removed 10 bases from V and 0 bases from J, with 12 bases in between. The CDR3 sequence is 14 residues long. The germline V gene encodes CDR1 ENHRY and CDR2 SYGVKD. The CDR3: CATQGSANTGELFF. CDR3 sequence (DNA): TGTGCCACACAGGGCTCCGCGAACACCGGGGAGCTGTTTTTT.

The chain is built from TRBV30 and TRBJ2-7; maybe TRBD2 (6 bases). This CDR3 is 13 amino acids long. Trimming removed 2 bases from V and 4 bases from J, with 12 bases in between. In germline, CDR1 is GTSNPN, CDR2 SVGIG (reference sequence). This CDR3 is CAWSLLLAYEQYF. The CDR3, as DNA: TGTGCCTGGAGTCTCCTTCTAGCGTACGAGCAGTACTTC.

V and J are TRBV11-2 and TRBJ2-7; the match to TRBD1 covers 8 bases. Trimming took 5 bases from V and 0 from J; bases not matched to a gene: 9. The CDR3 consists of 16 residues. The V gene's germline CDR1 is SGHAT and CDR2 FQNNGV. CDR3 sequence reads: CASSPRGDRFSYEQYF. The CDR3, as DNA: TGTGCCAGCAGCCCCAGAGGGGACAGGTTCTCCTACGAGCAGTACTTC.

The CDR3 is CASSLYLAREQFF. CDR3 nucleotides: TGTGCCAGCAGCTTATACCTAGCGAGAGAGCAGTTCTTC. The chain is built from TRBV7-9 and TRBJ2-1; maybe TRBD2 (6 bases). V shed 2 bases and J shed 10 bases, with 12 bases lying between them. CDR1 and CDR2 from the germline V gene are SEHNR and FQNEAQ (reference sequence). The CDR3 has 13 amino acids.

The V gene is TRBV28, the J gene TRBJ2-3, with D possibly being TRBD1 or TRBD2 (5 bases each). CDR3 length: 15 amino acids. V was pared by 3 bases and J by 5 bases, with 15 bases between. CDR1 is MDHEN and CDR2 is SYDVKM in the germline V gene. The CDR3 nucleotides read TGTGCCAGCAGTTTTCGGGGCTCCATGGGAGATACGCAGTATTTT. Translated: CASSFRGSMGDTQYF.

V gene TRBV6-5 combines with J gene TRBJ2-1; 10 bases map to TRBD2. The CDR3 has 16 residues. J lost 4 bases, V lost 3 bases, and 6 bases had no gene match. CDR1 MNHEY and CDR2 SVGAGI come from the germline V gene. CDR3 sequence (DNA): TGTGCCAGCAGTTATGTTGGACTAGCGGTGTACAATGAGCAGTTCTTC. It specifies CASSYVGLAVYNEQFF.

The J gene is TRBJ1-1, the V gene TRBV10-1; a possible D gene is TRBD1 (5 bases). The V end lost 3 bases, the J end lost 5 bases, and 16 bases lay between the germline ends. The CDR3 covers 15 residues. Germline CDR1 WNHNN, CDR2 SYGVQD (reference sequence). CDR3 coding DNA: TGCGCCAGCAGTGAACATACGGGGGGATTGACTGAAGCTTTCTTT. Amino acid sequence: CASSEHTGGLTEAFF.

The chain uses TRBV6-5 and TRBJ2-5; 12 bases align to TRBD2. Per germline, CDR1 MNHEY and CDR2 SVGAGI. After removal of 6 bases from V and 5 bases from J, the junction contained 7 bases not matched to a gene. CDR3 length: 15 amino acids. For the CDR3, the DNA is TGTGCCAGCAGGGATCGACTAGCGGGAGACGAGACCCAGTACTTC. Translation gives CASRDRLAGDETQYF.

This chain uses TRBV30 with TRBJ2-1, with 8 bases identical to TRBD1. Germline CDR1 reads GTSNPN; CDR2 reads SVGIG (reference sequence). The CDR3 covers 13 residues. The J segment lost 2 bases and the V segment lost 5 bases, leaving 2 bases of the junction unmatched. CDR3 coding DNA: TGTGCCTGGGACAGGGGTACCTACAATGAGCAGTTCTTC. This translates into CAWDRGTYNEQFF.

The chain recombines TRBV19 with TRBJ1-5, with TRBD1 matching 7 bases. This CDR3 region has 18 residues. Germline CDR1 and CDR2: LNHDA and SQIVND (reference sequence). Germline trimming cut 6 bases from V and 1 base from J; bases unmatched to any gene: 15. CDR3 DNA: TGTGCCAGTAGCTTTCTTGACTCAGGGGGAATGAGCAATCAGCCCCAGCATTTT. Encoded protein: CASSFLDSGGMSNQPQHF. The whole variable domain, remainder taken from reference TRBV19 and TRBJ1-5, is DGGITQSPKYLFRKEGQNVTLSCEQNLNHDAMYWYRQDPGQGLRLIYYSQIVNDFQKGDIAEGYSVSREKKESFPLTVTSAQKNPTAFYLCASSFLDSGGMSNQPQHFGDGTRLSIL.

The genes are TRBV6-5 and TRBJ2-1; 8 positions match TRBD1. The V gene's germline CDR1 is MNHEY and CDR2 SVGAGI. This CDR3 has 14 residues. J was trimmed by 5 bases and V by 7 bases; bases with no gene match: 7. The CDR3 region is CASIINRGDNEQFF. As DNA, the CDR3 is TGTGCCAGCATTATAAACAGGGGGGACAATGAGCAGTTCTTC.

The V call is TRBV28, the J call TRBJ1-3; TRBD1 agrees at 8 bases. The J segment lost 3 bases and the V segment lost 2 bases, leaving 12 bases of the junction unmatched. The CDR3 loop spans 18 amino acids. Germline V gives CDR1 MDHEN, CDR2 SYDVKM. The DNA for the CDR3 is TGTGCCAGCAGTTTACCCGCCCCGACAGGGGTGGGTGGAAACACCATATATTTT. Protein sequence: CASSLPAPTGVGGNTIYF.

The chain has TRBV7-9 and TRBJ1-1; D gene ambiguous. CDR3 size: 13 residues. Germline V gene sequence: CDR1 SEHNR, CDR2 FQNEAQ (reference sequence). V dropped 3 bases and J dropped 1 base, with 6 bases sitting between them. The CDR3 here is CASSFTQNTEAFF. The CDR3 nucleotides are TGTGCCAGCAGCTTTACACAGAACACTGAAGCTTTCTTT. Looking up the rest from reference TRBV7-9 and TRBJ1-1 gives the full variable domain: DTGVSQNPRHKITKRGQNVTFRCDPISEHNRLYWYRQTLGQGPEFLTYFQNEAQLEKSRLLSDRFSAERPKGSFSTLEIQRTEQGDSAMYLCASSFTQNTEAFFGQGTRLTVV.

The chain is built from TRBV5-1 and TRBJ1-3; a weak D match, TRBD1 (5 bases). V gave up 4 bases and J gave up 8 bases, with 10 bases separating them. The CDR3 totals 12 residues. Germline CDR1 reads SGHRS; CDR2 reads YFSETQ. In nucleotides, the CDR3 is TGCGCCAGCAGCCGGGGGGAGGACACCATATATTTT. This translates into CASSRGEDTIYF. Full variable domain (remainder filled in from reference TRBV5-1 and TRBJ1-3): KAGVTQTPRYLIKTRGQQVTLSCSPISGHRSVSWYQQTPGQGLQFLFEYFSETQRNKGNFPGRFSGRQFSNSRSEMNVSTLELGDSALYLCASSRGEDTIYFGEGSWLTVV.

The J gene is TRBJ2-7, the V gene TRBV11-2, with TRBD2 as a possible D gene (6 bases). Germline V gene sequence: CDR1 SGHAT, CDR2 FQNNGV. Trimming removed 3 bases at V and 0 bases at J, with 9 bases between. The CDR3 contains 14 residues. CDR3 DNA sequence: TGTGCCAGCAGCTTGGTGGGGGGCTCCTACGAGCAGTACTTC. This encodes CASSLVGGSYEQYF.

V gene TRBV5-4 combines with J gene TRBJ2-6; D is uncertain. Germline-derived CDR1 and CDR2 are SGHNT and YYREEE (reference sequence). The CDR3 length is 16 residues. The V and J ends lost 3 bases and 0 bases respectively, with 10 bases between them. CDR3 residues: CASSSAPDSGANVLTF. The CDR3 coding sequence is TGTGCCAGCAGCTCGGCGCCCGACTCTGGGGCCAACGTCCTGACTTTC.

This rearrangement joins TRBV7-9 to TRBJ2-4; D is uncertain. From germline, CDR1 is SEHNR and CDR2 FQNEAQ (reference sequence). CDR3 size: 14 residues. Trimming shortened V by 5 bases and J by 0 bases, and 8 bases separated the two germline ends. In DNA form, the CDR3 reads TGTGCCAGCAGCGACCGGCTAGCCAAAAACATTCAGTACTTC. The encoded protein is CASSDRLAKNIQYF.

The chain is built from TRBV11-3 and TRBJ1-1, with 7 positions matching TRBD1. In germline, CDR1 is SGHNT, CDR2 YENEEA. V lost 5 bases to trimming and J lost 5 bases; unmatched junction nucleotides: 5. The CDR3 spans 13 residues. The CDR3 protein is CASSALRGTEAFF. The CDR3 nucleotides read TGTGCCAGCAGCGCGCTCAGGGGGACTGAAGCTTTCTTT.

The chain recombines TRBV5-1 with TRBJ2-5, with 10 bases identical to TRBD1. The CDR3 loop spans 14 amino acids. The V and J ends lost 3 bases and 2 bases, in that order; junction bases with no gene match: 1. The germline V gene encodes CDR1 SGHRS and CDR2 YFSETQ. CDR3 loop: CASSWTGGQETQYF. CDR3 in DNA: TGCGCCAGCAGCTGGACAGGGGGGCAAGAGACCCAGTACTTC. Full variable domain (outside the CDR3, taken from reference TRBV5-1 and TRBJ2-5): KAGVTQTPRYLIKTRGQQVTLSCSPISGHRSVSWYQQTPGQGLQFLFEYFSETQRNKGNFPGRFSGRQFSNSRSEMNVSTLELGDSALYLCASSWTGGQETQYFGPGTRLLVL.

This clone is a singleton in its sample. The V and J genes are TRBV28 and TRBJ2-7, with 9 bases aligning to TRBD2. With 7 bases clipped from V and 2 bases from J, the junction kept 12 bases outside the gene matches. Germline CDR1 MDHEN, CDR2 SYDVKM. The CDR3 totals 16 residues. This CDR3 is CASTSIGSGSPYEQYF. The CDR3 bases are TGTGCCAGCACCTCAATTGGTAGCGGGAGTCCCTACGAGCAGTACTTC. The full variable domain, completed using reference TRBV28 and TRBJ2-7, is DVKVTQSSRYLVKRTGEKVFLECVQDMDHENMFWYRQDPGLGLRLIYFSYDVKMKEKGDIPEGYSVSREKKERFSLILESASTNQTSMYLCASTSIGSGSPYEQYFGPGTRLTVT.

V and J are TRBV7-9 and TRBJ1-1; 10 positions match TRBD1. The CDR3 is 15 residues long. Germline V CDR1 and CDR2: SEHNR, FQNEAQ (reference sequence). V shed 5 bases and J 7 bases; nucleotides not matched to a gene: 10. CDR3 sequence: CASSAQTGGILEAFF. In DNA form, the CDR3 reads TGTGCCAGCAGCGCCCAGACAGGGGGCATACTTGAAGCTTTCTTT. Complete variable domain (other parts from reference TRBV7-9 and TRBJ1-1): DTGVSQNPRHKITKRGQNVTFRCDPISEHNRLYWYRQTLGQGPEFLTYFQNEAQLEKSRLLSDRFSAERPKGSFSTLEIQRTEQGDSAMYLCASSAQTGGILEAFFGQGTRLTVV.

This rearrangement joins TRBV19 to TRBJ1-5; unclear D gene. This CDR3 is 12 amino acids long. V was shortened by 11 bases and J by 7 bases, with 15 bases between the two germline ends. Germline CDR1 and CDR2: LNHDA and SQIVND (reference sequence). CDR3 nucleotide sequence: TGTGCCCATCGTGATGCAGGACAGCCCCAGCATTTT. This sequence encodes CAHRDAGQPQHF.

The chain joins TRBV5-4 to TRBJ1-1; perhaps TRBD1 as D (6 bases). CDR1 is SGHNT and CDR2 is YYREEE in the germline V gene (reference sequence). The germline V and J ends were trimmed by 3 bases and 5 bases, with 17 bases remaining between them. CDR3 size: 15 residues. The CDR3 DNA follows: TGTGCCAGCAGCTCTCCAAAGACAGGCCAGACTGAAGCTTTCTTT. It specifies CASSSPKTGQTEAFF. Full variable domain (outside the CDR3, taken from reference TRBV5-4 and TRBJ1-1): ETGVTQSPTHLIKTRGQQVTLRCSSQSGHNTVSWYQQALGQGPQFIFQYYREEENGRGNFPPRFSGLQFPNYSSELNVNALELDDSALYLCASSSPKTGQTEAFFGQGTRLTVV.

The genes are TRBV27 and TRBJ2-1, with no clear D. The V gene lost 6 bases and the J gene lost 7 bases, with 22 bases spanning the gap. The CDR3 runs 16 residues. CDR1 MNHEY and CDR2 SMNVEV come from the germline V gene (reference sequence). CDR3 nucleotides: TGTGCCAGCAGCCGCTGGGTAGCCGATTTCCCTAATGAGCAGTTCTTC. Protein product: CASSRWVADFPNEQFF.

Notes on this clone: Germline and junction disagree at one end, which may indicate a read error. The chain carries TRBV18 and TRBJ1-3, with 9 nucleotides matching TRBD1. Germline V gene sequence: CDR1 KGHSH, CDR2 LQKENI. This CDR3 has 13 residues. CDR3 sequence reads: CASSPERAGQGSF. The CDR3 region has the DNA TGTGCCAGCTCACCAGAGAGGGCGGGACAGGGATCCTTT. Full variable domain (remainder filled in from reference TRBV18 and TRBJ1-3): NAGVMQNPRHLVRRRGQEARLRCSPMKGHSHVYWYRQLPEEGLKFMVYLQKENIIDESGMPKERFSAEFPKEGPSILRIQQVVRGDSAAYFCASSPERAGQGSFGEGSWLTVV.

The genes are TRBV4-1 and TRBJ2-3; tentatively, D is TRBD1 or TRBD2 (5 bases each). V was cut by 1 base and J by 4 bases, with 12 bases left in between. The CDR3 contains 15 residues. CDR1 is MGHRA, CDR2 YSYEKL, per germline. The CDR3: CASSQGGSNSDTQYF. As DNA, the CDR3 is TGCGCCAGCAGCCAAGGGGGGAGTAACTCAGATACGCAGTATTTT.

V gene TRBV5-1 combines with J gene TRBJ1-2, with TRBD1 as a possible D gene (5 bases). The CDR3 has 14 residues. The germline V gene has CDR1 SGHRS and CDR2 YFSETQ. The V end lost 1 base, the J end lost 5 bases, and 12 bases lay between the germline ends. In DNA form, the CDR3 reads TGCGCCAGCAGCTTGCAGGGCGAGGGGTATGGCTACACCTTC. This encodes CASSLQGEGYGYTF.